This T cell receptor beta chain appears in the sequencing data of a study of pediatric ulcerative colitis. V gave up 7 bases and J gave up 1 base; unmatched junction bases: 0. This CDR3 region has 12 residues. In germline, CDR1 is SQVTM, CDR2 ANQGSEA. Clones were read by immunoSEQ multiplex PCR, and TCRdb kept only the in-frame ones, dropping some. This table has fewer than 20,000 clones, 80% appearing once. This clone occurred once. Antigen: not known. Study-wide findings and caveats: No controls had the two rectal clonotypes shared by ulcerative colitis patients. A couple of patients had blood samples with substantially reduced template counts.

Rectal tissue came from one to two pinch biopsies taken at colonoscopy. The sample was gut tissue. The genes are TRBV29-1 and TRBJ2-1, with 8 bases that match TRBD1. This receptor was obtained from a boy between 10 and 17 years old who was a control in a study of pediatric ulcerative colitis. The CDR3 sequence is CSGQGSYNEQFF. The DNA of the CDR3 is TGCAGCGGACAGGGGTCCTACAATGAGCAGTTCTTC.